The TCR beta chain under discussion was sequenced for a study of cytomegalovirus exposure and HLA in healthy donors. 13 Jbeta primers and 60 Vbeta primers were used for the PCR. Sequencing was performed with immunoSEQ multiplex PCR; in TCRdb, only in-frame clones are kept and a portion is missing. The data hold fewer than 100,000 clones, with about 76% observed a single time. Trimming removed 2 bases from V and 1 base from J, with 5 bases in between. CDR1 is SGHTA, CDR2 FQGTGA, per germline. The CDR3 consists of 14 residues. A remark on this clone: Its antigen is undetermined.

Findings and caveats of the study: Using a false discovery rate of 0.05, a later analysis showed that 16,951 TCR beta sequences were associated with HLA alleles. Association of a missense DCLRE1C variant with TCR beta V- and J-gene trimming was reported in a later analysis. The authors later found HLA-associated TCR beta chains more clonally expanded than equally common others.

The origin of this receptor is a man aged 35 to 55 in good health and CMV-seropositive. The chain recombines TRBV7-3 with TRBJ2-2; the D gene is possibly TRBD1 (5 bases). Sequenced sample: PBMCs. Here the CDR3 reads CASSLDRNTGELFF. The CDR3 DNA reads TGTGCCAGCAGCTTAGACAGGAACACCGGGGAGCTGTTTTTT.